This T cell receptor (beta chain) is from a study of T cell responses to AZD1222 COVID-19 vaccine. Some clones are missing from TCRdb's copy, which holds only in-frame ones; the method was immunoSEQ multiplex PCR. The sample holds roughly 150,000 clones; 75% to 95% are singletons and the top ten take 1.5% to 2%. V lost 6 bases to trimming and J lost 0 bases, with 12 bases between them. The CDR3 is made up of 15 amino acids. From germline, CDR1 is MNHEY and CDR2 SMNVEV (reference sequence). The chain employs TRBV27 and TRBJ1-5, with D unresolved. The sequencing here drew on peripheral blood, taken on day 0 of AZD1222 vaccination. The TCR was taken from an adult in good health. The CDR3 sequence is CASSPGENSNQPQHF. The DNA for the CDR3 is TGTGCCAGCAGCCCCGGTGAGAATAGCAATCAGCCCCAGCATTTT.